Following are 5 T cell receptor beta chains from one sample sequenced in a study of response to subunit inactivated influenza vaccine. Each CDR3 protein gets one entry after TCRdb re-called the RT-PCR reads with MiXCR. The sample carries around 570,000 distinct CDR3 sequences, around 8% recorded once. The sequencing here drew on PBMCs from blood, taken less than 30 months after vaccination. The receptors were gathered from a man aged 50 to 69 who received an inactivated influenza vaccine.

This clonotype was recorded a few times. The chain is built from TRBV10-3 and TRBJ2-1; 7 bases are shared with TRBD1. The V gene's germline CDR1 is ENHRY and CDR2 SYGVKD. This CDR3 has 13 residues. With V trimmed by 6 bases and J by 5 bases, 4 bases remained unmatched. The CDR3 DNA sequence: TGTGCCATCAGCGGGACAGAAAACAATGAGCAGTTCTTC. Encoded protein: CAISGTENNEQFF.

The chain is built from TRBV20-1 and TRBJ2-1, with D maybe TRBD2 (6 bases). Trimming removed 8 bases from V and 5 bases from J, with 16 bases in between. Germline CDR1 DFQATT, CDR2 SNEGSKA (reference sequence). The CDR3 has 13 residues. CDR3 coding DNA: TGCAGTCCGGAGGGCCCGATAAACAATGAGCAGTTCTTC. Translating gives CSPEGPINNEQFF.

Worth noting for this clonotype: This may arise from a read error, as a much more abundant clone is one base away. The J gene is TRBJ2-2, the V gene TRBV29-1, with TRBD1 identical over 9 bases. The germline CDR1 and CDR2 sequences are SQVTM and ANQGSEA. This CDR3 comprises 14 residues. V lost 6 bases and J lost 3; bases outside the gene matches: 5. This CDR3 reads CSVGDRADTGELFF. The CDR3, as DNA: TGCAGCGTAGGGGACAGGGCGGACACCGGGGAGCTGTTTTTT.

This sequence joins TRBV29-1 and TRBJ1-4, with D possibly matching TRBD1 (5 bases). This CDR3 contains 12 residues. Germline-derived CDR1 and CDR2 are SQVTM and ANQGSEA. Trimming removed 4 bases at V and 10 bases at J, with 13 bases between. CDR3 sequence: CSVVGPKGKLFF. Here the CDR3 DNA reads TGCAGCGTTGTGGGGCCGAAGGGAAAACTGTTTTTT.

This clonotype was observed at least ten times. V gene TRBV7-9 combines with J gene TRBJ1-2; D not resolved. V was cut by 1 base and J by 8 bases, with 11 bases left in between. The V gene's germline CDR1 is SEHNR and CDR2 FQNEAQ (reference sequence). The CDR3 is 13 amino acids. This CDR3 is CASSLVRAQGYTF. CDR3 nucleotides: TGTGCCAGCAGCTTAGTTCGGGCCCAGGGCTACACCTTC.